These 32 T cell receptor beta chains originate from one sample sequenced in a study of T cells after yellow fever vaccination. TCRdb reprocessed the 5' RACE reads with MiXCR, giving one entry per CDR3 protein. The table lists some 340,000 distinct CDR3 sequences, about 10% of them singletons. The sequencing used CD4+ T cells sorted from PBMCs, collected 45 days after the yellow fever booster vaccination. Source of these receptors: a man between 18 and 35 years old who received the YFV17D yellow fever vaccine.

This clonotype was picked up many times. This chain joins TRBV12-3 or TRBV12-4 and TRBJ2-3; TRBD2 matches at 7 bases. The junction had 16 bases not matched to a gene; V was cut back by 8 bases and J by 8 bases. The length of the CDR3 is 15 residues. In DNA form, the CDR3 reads TGTGCCAGCTCTTTATACGCGGGGGAGTTCGGTACGCAGTATTTT. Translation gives CASSLYAGEFGTQYF.

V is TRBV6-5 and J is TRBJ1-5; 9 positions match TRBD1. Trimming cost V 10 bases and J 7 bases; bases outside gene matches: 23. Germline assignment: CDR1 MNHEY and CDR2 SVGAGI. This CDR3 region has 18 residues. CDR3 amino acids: CATNPIPGTGYPYQPQHF. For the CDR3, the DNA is TGTGCCACAAACCCTATTCCCGGGACAGGGTACCCCTACCAGCCCCAGCATTTT.

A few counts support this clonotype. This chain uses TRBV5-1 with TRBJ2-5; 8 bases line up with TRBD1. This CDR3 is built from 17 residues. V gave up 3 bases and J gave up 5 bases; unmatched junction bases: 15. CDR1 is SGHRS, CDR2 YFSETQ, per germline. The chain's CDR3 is CASSSSTFRGLGETQYF. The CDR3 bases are TGCGCCAGCAGCTCTTCCACGTTCAGGGGGCTTGGGGAGACCCAGTACTTC.

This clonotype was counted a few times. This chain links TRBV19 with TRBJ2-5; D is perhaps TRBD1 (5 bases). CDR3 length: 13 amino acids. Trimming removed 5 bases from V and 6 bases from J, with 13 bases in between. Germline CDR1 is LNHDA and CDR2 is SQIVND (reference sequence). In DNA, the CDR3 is TGTGCCAGTAGTTCCTCAGGGTTGAAGACCCAGTACTTC. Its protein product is CASSSSGLKTQYF.

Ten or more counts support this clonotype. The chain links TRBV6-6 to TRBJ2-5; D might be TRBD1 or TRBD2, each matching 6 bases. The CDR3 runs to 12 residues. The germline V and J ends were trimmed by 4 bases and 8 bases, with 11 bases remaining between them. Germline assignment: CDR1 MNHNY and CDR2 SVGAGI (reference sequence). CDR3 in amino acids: CASSFEGGTQYF. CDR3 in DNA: TGTGCCAGCAGTTTTGAGGGGGGCACCCAGTACTTC.

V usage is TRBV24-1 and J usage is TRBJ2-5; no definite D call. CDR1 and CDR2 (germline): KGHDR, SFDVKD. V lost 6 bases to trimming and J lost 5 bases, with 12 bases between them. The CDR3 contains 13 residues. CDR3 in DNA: TGTGCCACCAGTCGGCCCGACGGGGAGACCCAGTACTTC. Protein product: CATSRPDGETQYF.

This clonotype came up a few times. The CDR3 spells CASSFRQVNEQFF. DNA of the CDR3: TGTGCCAGCAGTTTCCGGCAGGTCAATGAGCAGTTCTTC. The genes are TRBV6-2 or TRBV6-3 and TRBJ2-1; D is undetermined. CDR1 and CDR2 (germline): MNHEY, SVGEGT. The CDR3 has 13 residues. The ends were cut back, 4 bases at V and 6 bases at J, with 10 bases in the middle.

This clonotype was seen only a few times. This chain's CDR3 is CASSQDPGEDTQYF. CDR3 DNA sequence: TGCGCCAGCAGCCAAGATCCGGGGGAGGATACGCAGTATTTT. The J gene is TRBJ2-3, the V gene TRBV4-3; weak D call: TRBD2 (6 bases). CDR3 size: 14 residues. V was clipped by 0 bases and J by 6 bases, with 10 bases between them. Germline CDR1 LGHNA, CDR2 YSLEER.

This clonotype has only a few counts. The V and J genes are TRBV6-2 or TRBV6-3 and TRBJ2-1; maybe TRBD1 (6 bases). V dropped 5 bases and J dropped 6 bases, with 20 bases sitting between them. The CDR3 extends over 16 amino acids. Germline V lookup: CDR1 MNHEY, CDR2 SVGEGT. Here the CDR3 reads CASSAINPGVFNEQFF. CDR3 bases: TGTGCCAGCAGTGCCATTAATCCAGGGGTCTTCAATGAGCAGTTCTTC.

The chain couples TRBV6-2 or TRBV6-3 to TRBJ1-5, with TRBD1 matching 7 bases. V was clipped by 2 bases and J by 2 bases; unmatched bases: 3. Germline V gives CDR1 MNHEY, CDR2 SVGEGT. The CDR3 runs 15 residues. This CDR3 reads CASSYGQGGNQPQHF. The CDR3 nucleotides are TGTGCCAGCAGTTACGGCCAGGGGGGCAATCAGCCCCAGCATTTT.

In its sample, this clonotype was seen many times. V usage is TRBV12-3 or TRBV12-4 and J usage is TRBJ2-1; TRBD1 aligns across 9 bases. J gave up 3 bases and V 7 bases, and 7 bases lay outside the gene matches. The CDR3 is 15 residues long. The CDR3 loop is CASTGLDRGYNEQFF. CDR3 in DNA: TGTGCCAGCACCGGGTTGGACAGGGGCTACAATGAGCAGTTCTTC.

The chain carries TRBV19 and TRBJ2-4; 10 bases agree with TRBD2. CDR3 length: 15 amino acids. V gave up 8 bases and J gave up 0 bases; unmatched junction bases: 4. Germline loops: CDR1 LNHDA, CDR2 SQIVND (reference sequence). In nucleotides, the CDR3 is TGTGCCAGTGCTAGCGGGGGTATAGCCAAAAACATTCAGTACTTC. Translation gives CASASGGIAKNIQYF.

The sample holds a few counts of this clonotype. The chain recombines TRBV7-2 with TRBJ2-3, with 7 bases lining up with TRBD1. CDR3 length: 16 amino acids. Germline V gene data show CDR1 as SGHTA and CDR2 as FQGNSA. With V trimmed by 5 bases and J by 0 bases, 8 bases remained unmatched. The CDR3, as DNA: TGTGCCAGCAGCCTCCGAGGGGGCGATAGCACAGATACGCAGTATTTT. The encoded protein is CASSLRGGDSTDTQYF.

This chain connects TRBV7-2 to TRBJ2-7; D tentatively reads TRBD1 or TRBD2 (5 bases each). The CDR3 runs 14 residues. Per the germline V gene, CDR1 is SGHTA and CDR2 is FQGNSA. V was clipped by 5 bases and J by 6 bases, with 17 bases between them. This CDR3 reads CASSPTNMGVEQYF. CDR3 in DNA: TGTGCCAGCAGCCCTACCAACATGGGGGTCGAGCAGTACTTC.

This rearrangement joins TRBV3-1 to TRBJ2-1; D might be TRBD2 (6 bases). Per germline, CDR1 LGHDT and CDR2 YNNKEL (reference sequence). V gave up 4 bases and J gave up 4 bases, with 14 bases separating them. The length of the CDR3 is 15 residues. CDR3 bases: TGTGCCAGCAGCCCCTGGGGGACTGTGTACAATGAGCAGTTCTTC. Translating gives CASSPWGTVYNEQFF.

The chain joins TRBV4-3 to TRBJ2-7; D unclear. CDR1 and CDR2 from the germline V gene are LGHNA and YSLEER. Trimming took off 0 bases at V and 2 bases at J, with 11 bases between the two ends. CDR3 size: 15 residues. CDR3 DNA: TGCGCCAGCAGCCAAGATGTCCGCGGTACCTACGAGCAGTACGTC. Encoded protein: CASSQDVRGTYEQYV.

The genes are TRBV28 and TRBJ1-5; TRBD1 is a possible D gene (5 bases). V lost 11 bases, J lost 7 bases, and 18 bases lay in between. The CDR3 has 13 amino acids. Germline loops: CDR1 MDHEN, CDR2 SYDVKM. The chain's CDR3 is CAVRGVSEQPQHF. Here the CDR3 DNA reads TGTGCCGTTAGAGGGGTTTCAGAACAGCCCCAGCATTTT.

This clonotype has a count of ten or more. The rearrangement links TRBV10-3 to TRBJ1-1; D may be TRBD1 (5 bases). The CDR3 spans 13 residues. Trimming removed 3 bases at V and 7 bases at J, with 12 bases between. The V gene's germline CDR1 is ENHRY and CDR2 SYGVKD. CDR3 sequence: CAISEGDRGEAFF. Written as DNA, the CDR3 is TGTGCCATCAGTGAAGGGGATCGTGGTGAAGCTTTCTTT.

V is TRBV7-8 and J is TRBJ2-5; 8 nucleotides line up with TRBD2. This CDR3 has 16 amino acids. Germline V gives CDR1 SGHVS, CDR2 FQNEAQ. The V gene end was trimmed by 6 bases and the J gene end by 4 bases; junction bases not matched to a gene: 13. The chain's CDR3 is CASRSLGGATGETQYF. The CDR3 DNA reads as TGTGCCAGCAGATCCCTCGGGGGGGCTACGGGAGAGACCCAGTACTTC.

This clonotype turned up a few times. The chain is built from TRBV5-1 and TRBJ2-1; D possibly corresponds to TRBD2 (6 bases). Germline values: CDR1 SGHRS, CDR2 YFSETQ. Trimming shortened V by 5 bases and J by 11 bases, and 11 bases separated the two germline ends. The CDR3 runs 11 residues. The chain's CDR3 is CASSAGTQQFF. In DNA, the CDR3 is TGCGCCAGCAGTGCCGGGACTCAGCAGTTCTTC.

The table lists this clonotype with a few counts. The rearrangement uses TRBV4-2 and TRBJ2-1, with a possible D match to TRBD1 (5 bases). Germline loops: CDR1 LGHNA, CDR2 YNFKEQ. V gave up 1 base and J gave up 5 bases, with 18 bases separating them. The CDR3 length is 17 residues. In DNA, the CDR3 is TGTGCCAGCAGCCAAGTCCCGGGTCGGCGGACAAACAATGAGCAGTTCTTC. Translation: CASSQVPGRRTNNEQFF.

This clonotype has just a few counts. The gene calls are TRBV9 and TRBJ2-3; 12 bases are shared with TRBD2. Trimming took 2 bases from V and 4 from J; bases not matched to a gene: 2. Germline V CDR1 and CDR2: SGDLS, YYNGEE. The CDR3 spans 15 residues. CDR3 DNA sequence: TGTGCCAGCAGCGTTTCTAGCGGGGGGGCAGATACGCAGTATTTT. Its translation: CASSVSSGGADTQYF.

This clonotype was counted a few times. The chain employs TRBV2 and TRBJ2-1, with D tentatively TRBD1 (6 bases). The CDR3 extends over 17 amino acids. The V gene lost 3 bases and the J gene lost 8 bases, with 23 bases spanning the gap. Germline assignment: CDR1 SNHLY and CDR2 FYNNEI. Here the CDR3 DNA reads TGTGCCAGCAGTGAGGGCCAGGGGTGGGTAAGTGGCGATGAGCAGTTCTTC. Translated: CASSEGQGWVSGDEQFF.

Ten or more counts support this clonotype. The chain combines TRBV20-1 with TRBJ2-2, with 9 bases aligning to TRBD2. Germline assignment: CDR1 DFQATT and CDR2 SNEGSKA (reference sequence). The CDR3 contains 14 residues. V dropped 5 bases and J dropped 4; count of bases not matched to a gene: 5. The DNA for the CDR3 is TGCAGTGCTTTAGCGGGGGAACGCACCGGGGAGCTGTTTTTT. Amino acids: CSALAGERTGELFF.

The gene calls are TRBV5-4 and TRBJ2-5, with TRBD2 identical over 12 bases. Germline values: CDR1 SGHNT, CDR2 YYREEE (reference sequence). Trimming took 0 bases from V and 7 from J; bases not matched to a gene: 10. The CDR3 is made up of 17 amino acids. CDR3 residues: CASSLGLAGAPVGTQYF. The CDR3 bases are TGTGCCAGCAGCTTGGGACTAGCGGGGGCCCCCGTCGGGACCCAGTACTTC. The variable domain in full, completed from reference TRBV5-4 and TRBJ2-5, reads ETGVTQSPTHLIKTRGQQVTLRCSSQSGHNTVSWYQQALGQGPQFIFQYYREEENGRGNFPPRFSGLQFPNYSSELNVNALELDDSALYLCASSLGLAGAPVGTQYFGPGTRLLVL.

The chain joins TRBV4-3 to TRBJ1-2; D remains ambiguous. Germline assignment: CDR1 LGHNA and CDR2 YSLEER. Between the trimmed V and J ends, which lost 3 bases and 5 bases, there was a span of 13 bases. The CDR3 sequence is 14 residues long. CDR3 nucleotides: TGCGCCAGCAGCCAGGATCGGGAGCCTTATGGCTACACCTTC. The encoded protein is CASSQDREPYGYTF.

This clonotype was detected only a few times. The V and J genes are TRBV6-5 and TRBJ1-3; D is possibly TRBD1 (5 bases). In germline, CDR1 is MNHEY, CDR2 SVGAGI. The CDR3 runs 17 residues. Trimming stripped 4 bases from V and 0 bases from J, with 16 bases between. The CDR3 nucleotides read TGTGCCAGCAGTTCCCCGGAAGGGGCGACCTCTGGAAACACCATATATTTT. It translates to CASSSPEGATSGNTIYF.

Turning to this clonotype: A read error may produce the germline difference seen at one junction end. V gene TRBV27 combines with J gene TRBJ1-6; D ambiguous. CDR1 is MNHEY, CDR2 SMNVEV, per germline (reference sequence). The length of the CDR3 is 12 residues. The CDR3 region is CATGPYKSPLHF. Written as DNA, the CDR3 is TGTGCCACCGGTCCATATAAGTCACCCCTCCACTTT.

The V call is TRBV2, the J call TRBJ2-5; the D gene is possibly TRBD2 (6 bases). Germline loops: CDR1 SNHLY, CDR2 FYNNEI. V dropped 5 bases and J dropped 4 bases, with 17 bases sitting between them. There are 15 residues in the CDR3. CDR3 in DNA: TGTGCCAGCAGTCCCCTCGGGATGCGGGGAGAGACCCAGTACTTC. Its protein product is CASSPLGMRGETQYF.

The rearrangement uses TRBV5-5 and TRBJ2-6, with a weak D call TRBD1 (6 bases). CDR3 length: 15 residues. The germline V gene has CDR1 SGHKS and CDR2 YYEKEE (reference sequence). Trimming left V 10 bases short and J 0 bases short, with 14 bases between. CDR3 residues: CAAGVSLSGANVLTF. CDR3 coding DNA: TGTGCCGCAGGGGTTTCCCTCTCTGGGGCCAACGTCCTGACTTTC. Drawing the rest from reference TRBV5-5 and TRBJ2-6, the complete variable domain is DAGVTQSPTHLIKTRGQQVTLRCSPISGHKSVSWYQQVLGQGPQFIFQYYEKEERGRGNFPDRFSARQFPNYSSELNVNALLLGDSALYLCAAGVSLSGANVLTFGAGSRLTVL.

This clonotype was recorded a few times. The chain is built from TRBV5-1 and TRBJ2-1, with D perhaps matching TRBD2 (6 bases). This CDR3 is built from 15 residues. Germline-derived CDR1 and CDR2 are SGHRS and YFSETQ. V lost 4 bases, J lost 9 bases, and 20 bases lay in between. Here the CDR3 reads CASSDRGTPQGEQFF. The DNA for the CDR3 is TGCGCCAGCAGCGATCGGGGGACTCCCCAGGGTGAGCAGTTCTTC.

The DNA for the CDR3 is TGTGCCAGCTCACCCAACGATGGGGGAAAAGAGACCCAGTACTTC. This translates into CASSPNDGGKETQYF. The chain links TRBV18 to TRBJ2-5; D is possibly TRBD1 or TRBD2 (5 bases each). CDR3 length: 15 residues. The V gene lost 3 bases and the J gene lost 3 bases, with 14 bases spanning the gap. Germline lookup yields CDR1 KGHSH and CDR2 LQKENI.